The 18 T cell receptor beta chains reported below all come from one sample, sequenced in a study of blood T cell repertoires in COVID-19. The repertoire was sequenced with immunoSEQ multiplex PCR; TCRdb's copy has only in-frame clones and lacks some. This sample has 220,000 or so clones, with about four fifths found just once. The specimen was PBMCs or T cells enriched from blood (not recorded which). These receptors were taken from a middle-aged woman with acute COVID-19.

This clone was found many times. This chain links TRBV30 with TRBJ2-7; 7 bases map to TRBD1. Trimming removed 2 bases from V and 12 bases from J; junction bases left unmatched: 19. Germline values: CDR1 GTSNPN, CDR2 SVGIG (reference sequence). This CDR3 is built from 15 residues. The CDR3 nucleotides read TGTGCCTGGAGTATCTCCGGGACAGCCTCTCCCCCAAGGTACTTC. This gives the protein CAWSISGTASPPRYF.

CDR3 in DNA: TGCGCCAGCAGCTATAGGGGACAGGGGGCGAGTAGTGGGGCCAACGTCCTGACTTTC. Translated: CASSYRGQGASSGANVLTF. The rearrangement uses TRBV5-1 and TRBJ2-6; 12 bases are a match to TRBD1. V gave up 3 bases and J gave up 3 bases; unmatched junction bases: 10. Germline V lookup: CDR1 SGHRS, CDR2 YFSETQ. The CDR3 runs 19 residues.

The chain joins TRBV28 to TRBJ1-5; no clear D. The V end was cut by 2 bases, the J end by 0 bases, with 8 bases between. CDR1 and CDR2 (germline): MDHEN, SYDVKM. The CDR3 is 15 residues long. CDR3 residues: CASSLVERSNQPQHF. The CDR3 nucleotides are TGTGCCAGCAGTTTAGTTGAGCGTAGCAATCAGCCCCAGCATTTT.

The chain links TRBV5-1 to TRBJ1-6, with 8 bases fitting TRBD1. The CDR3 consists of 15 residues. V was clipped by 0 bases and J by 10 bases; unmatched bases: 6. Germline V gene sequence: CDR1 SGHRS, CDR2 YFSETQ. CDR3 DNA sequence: TGCGCCAGCAGCTTGGTACAGGGGGGAGAATCACCCCTCCACTTT. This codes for CASSLVQGGESPLHF.

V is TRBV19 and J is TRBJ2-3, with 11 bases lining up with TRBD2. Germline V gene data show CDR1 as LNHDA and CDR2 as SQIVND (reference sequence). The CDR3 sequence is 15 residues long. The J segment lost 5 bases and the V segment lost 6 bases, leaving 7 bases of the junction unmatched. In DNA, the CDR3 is TGTGCCAGTAGACTAGCGGGAGATCGTAGAGATACGCAGTATTTT. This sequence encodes CASRLAGDRRDTQYF. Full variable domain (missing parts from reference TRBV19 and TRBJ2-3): DGGITQSPKYLFRKEGQNVTLSCEQNLNHDAMYWYRQDPGQGLRLIYYSQIVNDFQKGDIAEGYSVSREKKESFPLTVTSAQKNPTAFYLCASRLAGDRRDTQYFGPGTRLTVL.

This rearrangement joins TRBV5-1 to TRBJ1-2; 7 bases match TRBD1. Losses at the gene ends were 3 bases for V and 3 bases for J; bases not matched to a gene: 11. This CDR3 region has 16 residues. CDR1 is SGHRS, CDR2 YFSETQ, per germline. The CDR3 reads CASSWGDRAPDYGYTF. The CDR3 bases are TGCGCCAGCAGCTGGGGAGACAGGGCTCCCGACTATGGCTACACCTTC.

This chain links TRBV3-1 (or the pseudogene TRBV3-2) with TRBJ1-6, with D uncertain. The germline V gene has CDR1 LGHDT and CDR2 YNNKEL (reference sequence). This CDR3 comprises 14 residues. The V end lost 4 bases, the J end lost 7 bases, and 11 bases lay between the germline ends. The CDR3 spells CASSPSTGNSPLHF. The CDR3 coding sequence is TGTGCCAGCAGCCCCAGTACGGGAAATTCACCCCTCCACTTT.

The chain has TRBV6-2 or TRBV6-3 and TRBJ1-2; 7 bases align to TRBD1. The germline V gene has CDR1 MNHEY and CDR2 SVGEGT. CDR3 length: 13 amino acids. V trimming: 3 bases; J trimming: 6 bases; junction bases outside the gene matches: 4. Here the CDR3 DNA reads TGTGCCAGCAGTTATTTGGGACAGCATGGCTACACCTTC. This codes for CASSYLGQHGYTF.

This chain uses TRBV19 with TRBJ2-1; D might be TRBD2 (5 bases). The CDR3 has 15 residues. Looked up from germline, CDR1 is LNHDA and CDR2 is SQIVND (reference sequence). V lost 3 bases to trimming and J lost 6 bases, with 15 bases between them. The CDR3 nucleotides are TGTGCCAGTAGTATTGCCCCAGGACTGCGCAATGAGCAGTTCTTC. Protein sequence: CASSIAPGLRNEQFF.

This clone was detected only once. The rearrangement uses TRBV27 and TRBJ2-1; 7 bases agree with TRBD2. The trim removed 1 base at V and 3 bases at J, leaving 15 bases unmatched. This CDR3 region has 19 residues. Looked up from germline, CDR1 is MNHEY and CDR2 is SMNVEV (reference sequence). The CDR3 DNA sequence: TGTGCCAGCAGTTTATTCGTCCCGGGACTACCCCCCATCTACAATGAGCAGTTCTTC. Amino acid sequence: CASSLFVPGLPPIYNEQFF.

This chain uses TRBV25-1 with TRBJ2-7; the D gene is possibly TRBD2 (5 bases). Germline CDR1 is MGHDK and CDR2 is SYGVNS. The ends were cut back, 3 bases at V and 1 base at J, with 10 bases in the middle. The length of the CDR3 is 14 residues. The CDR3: CASSDPGGSYEQYF. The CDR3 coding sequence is TGTGCCAGCAGTGATCCGGGCGGGTCCTACGAGCAGTACTTC.

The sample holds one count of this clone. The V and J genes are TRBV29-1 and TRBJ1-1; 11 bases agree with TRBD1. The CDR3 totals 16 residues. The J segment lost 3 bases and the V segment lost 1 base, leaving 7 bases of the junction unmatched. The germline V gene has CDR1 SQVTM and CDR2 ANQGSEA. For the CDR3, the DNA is TGCAGCGTTGAAGGGACGGACAGGGGGCCGCACACTGAAGCTTTCTTT. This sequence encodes CSVEGTDRGPHTEAFF.

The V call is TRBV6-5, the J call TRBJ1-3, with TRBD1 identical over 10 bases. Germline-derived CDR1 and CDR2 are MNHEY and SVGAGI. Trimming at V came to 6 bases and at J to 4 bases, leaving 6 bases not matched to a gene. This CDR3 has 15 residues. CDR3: CASRPDRGLGNTIYF. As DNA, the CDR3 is TGTGCCAGCAGACCGGACAGGGGGTTAGGAAACACCATATATTTT.

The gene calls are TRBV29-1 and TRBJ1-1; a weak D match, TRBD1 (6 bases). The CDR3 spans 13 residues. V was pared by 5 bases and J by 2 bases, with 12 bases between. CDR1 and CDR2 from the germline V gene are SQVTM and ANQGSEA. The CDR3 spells CSVRTDHNTEAFF. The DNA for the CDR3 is TGCAGCGTTAGGACAGACCATAACACTGAAGCTTTCTTT.

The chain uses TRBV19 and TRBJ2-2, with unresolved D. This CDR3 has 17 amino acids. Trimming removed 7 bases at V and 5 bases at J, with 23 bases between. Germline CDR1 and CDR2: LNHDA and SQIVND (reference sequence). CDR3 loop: CASTQKGAQILTGELFF. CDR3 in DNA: TGTGCCAGTACCCAAAAAGGAGCGCAGATACTTACCGGGGAGCTGTTTTTT.

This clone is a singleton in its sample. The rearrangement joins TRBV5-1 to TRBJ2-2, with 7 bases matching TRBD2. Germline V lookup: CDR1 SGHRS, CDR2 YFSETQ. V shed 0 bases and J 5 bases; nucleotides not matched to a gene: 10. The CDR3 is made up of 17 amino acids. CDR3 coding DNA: TGCGCCAGCAGCTTGGCCCCCGGGACTACGGGGACCGGGGAGCTGTTTTTT. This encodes CASSLAPGTTGTGELFF.

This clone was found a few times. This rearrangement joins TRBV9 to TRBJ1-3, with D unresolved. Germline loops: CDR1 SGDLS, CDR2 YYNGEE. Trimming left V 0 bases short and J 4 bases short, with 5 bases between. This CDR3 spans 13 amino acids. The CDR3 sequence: CASSVDEGNTIYF. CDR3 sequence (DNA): TGTGCCAGCAGCGTAGACGAGGGAAACACCATATATTTT.

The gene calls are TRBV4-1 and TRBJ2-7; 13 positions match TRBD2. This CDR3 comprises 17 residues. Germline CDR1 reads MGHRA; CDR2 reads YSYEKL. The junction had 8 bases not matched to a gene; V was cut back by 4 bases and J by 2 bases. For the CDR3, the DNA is TGCGCCAGCAGCCTAGGGACTAGCGGGATTCCCCCCTACGAGCAGTACTTC. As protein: CASSLGTSGIPPYEQYF.